The rows below give T cell receptor beta chains drawn from one sample of a study of T cells in Graves' hyperthyroidism and ophthalmopathy. Using its own MiXCR run on the multiplex PCR reads, TCRdb lists one record per CDR3 protein. The repertoire includes approximately 380,000 distinct CDR3 sequences, under 20% of them detected once, and around 3.4% sits in the top ten. Sequencing input: blood. The receptor source for this set is a woman aged 18-29 years with Graves' hyperthyroidism. CDR3s include the opening cysteine and the closing phenylalanine or tryptophan. Each record gives: V gene, CDR3 protein.

TRBV20-1,CSASGPSAPKNIQYF
TRBV4-2,CASSQGNRGGYTF
TRBV29-1,CSVELADGYEQYF
TRBV11-1,CATKPPGPQNTGELFF
TRBV15,CATSRDKGQGMETQYF
TRBV28,CASSFPPGRVGYGYTF
TRBV6-5,CASSYSAGDWRGYTF
TRBV5-1,CASSSLGNTGELFF
TRBV7-2,CASSSKQGAYGYTF
TRBV15,CATRSYSGNTIYF